What follows is one T cell receptor beta chain and its context. No antigen is known for it. Looked up from germline, CDR1 is LNHDA and CDR2 is SQIVND (reference sequence). Trimming took off 3 bases at V and 1 base at J, with 10 bases between the two ends. CDR3 length: 15 amino acids. The entry originates in a study of shared clonotypes between healthy human individuals. Regarding the study as a whole: The naive CD4 repertoires of a handful of donors were compared, and about 5% of clonotypes were shared.

Negatively enriched CD4+ T cells were divided by CD45RA into naive and memory. Authors' processing steps: Without quality scores, immunoSEQ junctional reads could not be filtered like full-length reads. TCRdb's copy holds only in-frame clones and misses some; the assay was immunoSEQ multiplex PCR. V, J and clone size are those of that table, while D and trimming were read from the DNA. This sample has about 710,000 clones; 72% occur once, and the top ten carry about 1.8%. The sequence derives from a woman between 25 and 40 years old in good health. Sequenced: memory CD4+ T cells sorted from blood. Documented subset: CD45RA-negative fraction. The rearrangement uses TRBV19 and TRBJ1-5, with no clear D. CDR3 residues: CASSIRVRSNQPQHF. The CDR3 DNA reads as TGTGCCAGTAGTATTAGGGTAAGGAGCAATCAGCCCCAGCATTTT. Complete variable domain (other parts from reference TRBV19 and TRBJ1-5): DGGITQSPKYLFRKEGQNVTLSCEQNLNHDAMYWYRQDPGQGLRLIYYSQIVNDFQKGDIAEGYSVSREKKESFPLTVTSAQKNPTAFYLCASSIRVRSNQPQHFGDGTRLSIL.